A single sample is the source of the 11 T cell receptor beta chains below, sequenced in a study of naive and memory T cell subsets. Study-wide results and caveats: A few larger clonotypes appeared in naive repertoires, especially CD8, possibly memory cells re-expressing CD45RA.

What these receptors recognize is not known. Both TRBC1 and TRBC2 were covered by a beta constant-region primer of two equimolar oligonucleotides. Nested alpha and beta constant-region primers with the SP2 primer drove four PCR rounds on ligated cDNA. Using its own MiXCR run on the UMI-ligation and nested PCR reads, TCRdb lists one record per CDR3 protein. This sample yields under 150,000 distinct CDR3 sequences, of which under 25% are seen a single time; about 0.63% belongs to the top ten. Sequencing was done on a sample of naive CD8+ T cells from blood. The receptor set was obtained from a human donor in good health.

The rearrangement uses TRBV28 and TRBJ2-5; D might be TRBD2 (6 bases). The CDR3 totals 14 residues. The germline CDR1 and CDR2 sequences are MDHEN and SYDVKM. V lost 3 bases and J lost 5, with 13 bases in between. The CDR3 loop is CASSFYRERETQYF. CDR3 in DNA: TGTGCCAGCAGTTTCTATCGGGAGCGGGAGACCCAGTACTTC.

V and J are TRBV5-1 and TRBJ2-7; TRBD1 matches 8 bases. Germline V gene sequence: CDR1 SGHRS, CDR2 YFSETQ. The CDR3 is made up of 15 amino acids. The junction had 9 bases not matched to a gene; V was cut back by 0 bases and J by 7 bases. The CDR3, as DNA: TGCGCCAGCAGCTTGGGCCCCGCAGGGGGCGGGGAGCAGTACTTC. Its protein is CASSLGPAGGGEQYF.

This clonotype was detected a few times. The genes are TRBV2 and TRBJ2-3, with TRBD1 as a possible D gene (6 bases). The germline V gene encodes CDR1 SNHLY and CDR2 FYNNEI. This CDR3 region has 16 residues. Trimming removed 0 bases at V and 1 base at J, with 11 bases between. CDR3: CASSEAYREGTDTQYF. CDR3 nucleotide sequence: TGTGCCAGCAGTGAAGCGTACAGGGAAGGCACAGATACGCAGTATTTT.

The CDR3 spells CSAITGDGGELFF. CDR3 coding DNA: TGCAGCGCAATTACAGGGGATGGCGGGGAGCTGTTTTTT. The gene calls are TRBV29-1 and TRBJ2-2, with 7 bases lining up with TRBD1. The CDR3 runs to 13 residues. V trimming: 7 bases; J trimming: 7 bases; junction bases outside the gene matches: 9. Per germline, CDR1 SQVTM and CDR2 ANQGSEA.

This clonotype turned up a few times. V usage is TRBV24-1 and J usage is TRBJ2-1; D is unclear. V was cut by 4 bases and J by 9 bases, with 21 bases left in between. The germline V gene encodes CDR1 KGHDR and CDR2 SFDVKD. The CDR3 has 16 residues. The CDR3, as DNA: TGTGCCACCAGTGAGAAAATAGAAGGCCGTGCCTCTGAGCAGTTCTTC. Protein product: CATSEKIEGRASEQFF.

This clonotype came up a few times. The chain carries TRBV9 and TRBJ2-5; 7 bases align to TRBD2. The CDR3 covers 15 residues. Germline CDR1 is SGDLS and CDR2 is YYNGEE. V lost 2 bases and J lost 5; bases outside the gene matches: 9. The CDR3 coding sequence is TGTGCCAGCAGCGTTAAGGCGGGAGTGGATGAGACCCAGTACTTC. Its protein product is CASSVKAGVDETQYF.

The genes are TRBV25-1 and TRBJ2-7; 8 bases match TRBD1. This CDR3 is built from 13 residues. Trimming cost V 8 bases and J 2 bases; bases outside gene matches: 5. Germline V gene sequence: CDR1 MGHDK, CDR2 SYGVNS. The CDR3 region is CASGEDRAYEQYF. DNA of the CDR3: TGTGCCAGCGGGGAGGACAGGGCCTACGAGCAGTACTTC.

There are a few counts of this clonotype. The chain carries TRBV6-2 or TRBV6-3 and TRBJ2-7; D uncertain. CDR1 is MNHEY, CDR2 SVGEGT, per germline. This CDR3 has 11 residues. Trimming left V 2 bases short and J 3 bases short, with 2 bases between. The CDR3 DNA follows: TGTGCCAGCAGTTACGACTACGAGCAGTACTTC. It is translated as CASSYDYEQYF.

The CDR3 region has the DNA TGCGCCAGCAGCACAGGACGGGATGAGCAGTTCTTC. The encoded protein is CASSTGRDEQFF. The chain is built from TRBV5-1 and TRBJ2-1, with D perhaps matching TRBD1 (5 bases). Trimming removed 4 bases from V and 8 bases from J, with 10 bases in between. CDR3 length: 12 residues. The germline gives CDR1 SGHRS, CDR2 YFSETQ.

This clonotype was counted between two and nine times. This sequence joins TRBV25-1 and TRBJ1-1; D not certain. The germline V and J ends were trimmed by 0 bases and 8 bases, with 7 bases remaining between them. Germline loops: CDR1 MGHDK, CDR2 SYGVNS. This CDR3 has 12 amino acids. The CDR3 DNA reads TGTGCCAGCAGTGAATATCTAGGCGAAGCTTTCTTT. Protein sequence: CASSEYLGEAFF.

This clonotype occurred a few times. The chain carries TRBV28 and TRBJ2-7; 13 bases line up with TRBD2. V shed 4 bases, J shed 6 bases, and the junction held 9 bases outside the gene matches. The CDR3 consists of 16 residues. Germline loops: CDR1 MDHEN, CDR2 SYDVKM. CDR3 sequence reads: CASSYDRTSGSSEQYF. The DNA of the CDR3 is TGTGCCAGCAGTTACGACCGGACTAGCGGGAGTTCCGAGCAGTACTTC.